Below are 21 T cell receptor beta chains sequenced from a single sample in a study of cytomegalovirus exposure and HLA in healthy donors. 13 Jbeta primers and 60 Vbeta primers were used for the PCR. Data came from immunoSEQ multiplex PCR; TCRdb stores just in-frame clones and leaves some out. The sample lists 150,000 to 200,000 clones, approximately 71% seen once, with around 1.5% in the top ten. What was sequenced was PBMCs. Source of these receptors: a girl between 10 and 17 years old in good health and CMV-seronegative.

This rearrangement joins TRBV19 to TRBJ2-5; D may be TRBD1 (6 bases). Trimming stripped 3 bases from V and 7 bases from J, with 15 bases between. The CDR3 is made up of 14 amino acids. Germline V gene data show CDR1 as LNHDA and CDR2 as SQIVND (reference sequence). This CDR3 reads CASSIRGHPGTQYF. CDR3 coding DNA: TGTGCCAGTAGTATCCGGGGACACCCAGGGACCCAGTACTTC. Together with reference TRBV19 and TRBJ2-5, the CDR3 gives the full variable domain: DGGITQSPKYLFRKEGQNVTLSCEQNLNHDAMYWYRQDPGQGLRLIYYSQIVNDFQKGDIAEGYSVSREKKESFPLTVTSAQKNPTAFYLCASSIRGHPGTQYFGPGTRLLVL.

CDR3 amino acids: CASKPGTEGSNQPQHF. The CDR3 DNA sequence: TGTGCCAGTAAGCCCGGGACAGAGGGAAGCAATCAGCCCCAGCATTTT. This sequence joins TRBV19 and TRBJ1-5, with 7 bases fitting TRBD1. Germline CDR1 and CDR2: LNHDA and SQIVND (reference sequence). The V segment lost 7 bases and the J segment 1 base; nucleotides outside the gene matches: 10. The CDR3 is 16 amino acids.

This clone was seen ten or more times. The V and J genes are TRBV5-4 and TRBJ1-1; D call uncertain. The CDR3 is 10 residues long. Per the germline V gene, CDR1 is SGHNT and CDR2 is YYREEE (reference sequence). CDR3 protein: CPGPVTEAFF. As DNA, the CDR3 is TGTCCCGGTCCGGTAACTGAAGCTTTCTTT. The full variable domain, its missing parts supplied by reference TRBV5-4 and TRBJ1-1, is ETGVTQSPTHLIKTRGQQVTLRCSSQSGHNTVSWYQQALGQGPQFIFQYYREEENGRGNFPPRFSGLQFPNYSSELNVNALELDDSALYLCPGPVTEAFFGQGTRLTVV.

V gene TRBV5-6 combines with J gene TRBJ1-1; no reliable D call. The germline gives CDR1 SGHDT, CDR2 YYEEEE. Trimming pared 1 base from V and 1 base from J, leaving 5 bases between. This CDR3 region has 13 residues. In nucleotides, the CDR3 is TGTGCCAGCAGCTTGTACTCGAACACTGAAGCTTTCTTT. It encodes CASSLYSNTEAFF.

The chain joins TRBV6-6 to TRBJ2-3, with D hard to call. CDR1 and CDR2 (germline): MNHNY, SVGAGI (reference sequence). V was shortened by 5 bases and J by 6 bases, with 6 bases between the two germline ends. This CDR3 has 11 amino acids. This CDR3 is CASSQRDTQYF. CDR3 DNA sequence: TGTGCCAGCAGTCAGAGGGATACGCAGTATTTT.

This clone was recorded only once. The chain is built from TRBV14 and TRBJ1-4; D not certain. Trimming removed 2 bases from V and 0 bases from J, with 10 bases in between. The CDR3 has 16 residues. Per the germline V gene, CDR1 is SGHDN and CDR2 is FVKESK. The DNA of the CDR3 is TGTGCCAGCAGCCAATTACCCGGAGCAACTAATGAAAAACTGTTTTTT. Encoded protein: CASSQLPGATNEKLFF.

This clone has a handful of counts. This chain joins TRBV12-5 and TRBJ1-1; D unclear. The CDR3 spans 10 residues. V lost 4 bases, J lost 10 bases, and 7 bases lay in between. Per germline, CDR1 LGHNT and CDR2 FRNRAP. In nucleotides, the CDR3 is TGTGCTAGTGGTTCTCCGGGAGCTTTCTTT. It codes for CASGSPGAFF.

This clone was observed a handful of times. DNA of the CDR3: TGTGCCAGCAGCGGATTCCACGATTCGGGCTATGGCTACACCTTC. Protein: CASSGFHDSGYGYTF. The rearrangement links TRBV9 to TRBJ1-2, with D hard to call. The CDR3 contains 15 residues. The V gene's germline CDR1 is SGDLS and CDR2 YYNGEE. V was shortened by 3 bases and J by 4 bases, with 16 bases between the two germline ends.

CDR3 sequence reads: CASSLAWESGGYTF. The DNA for the CDR3 is TGTGCCAGCAGCTTAGCGTGGGAGTCAGGAGGCTACACCTTC. The chain recombines TRBV7-2 with TRBJ1-2; no reliable D call. CDR1 and CDR2 (germline): SGHTA, FQGNSA. Trimming shortened V by 0 bases and J by 8 bases, and 13 bases separated the two germline ends. The CDR3 length is 14 residues.

This sequence joins TRBV30 and TRBJ2-7, with 8 bases lining up with TRBD1. CDR1 and CDR2 (germline): GTSNPN, SVGIG (reference sequence). CDR3 length equals 15 residues. With V trimmed by 3 bases and J by 2 bases, 9 bases remained unmatched. The CDR3 bases are TGTGCCTGGAGACATTCCGGGACAGGACCCTACGAGCAGTACTTC. It yields the protein CAWRHSGTGPYEQYF.

The V call is TRBV7-3, the J call TRBJ1-6; D gene ambiguous. V gave up 3 bases and J gave up 6 bases, with 12 bases separating them. This CDR3 region has 15 residues. Germline V CDR1 and CDR2: SGHTA, FQGTGA. CDR3 amino acids: CASSLGRNFNSPLHF. CDR3 nucleotides: TGTGCCAGCAGCTTGGGCCGCAATTTTAATTCACCCCTCCACTTT.

The rearrangement uses TRBV30 and TRBJ2-5; 11 bases line up with TRBD2. The DNA matches TRBJ2-7 better at its end, which makes the J call doubtful. The CDR3 covers 18 residues. The germline gives CDR1 GTSNPN, CDR2 SVGIG (reference sequence). The CDR3 nucleotides are TGTGCCTGGAGTGTAGTACTAGCGGGGGCGGTGAGCTCCTACGAGCAGTACTTC. As protein: CAWSVVLAGAVSSYEQYF.

V is TRBV2 and J is TRBJ1-1; the match to TRBD1 covers 9 bases. CDR1 is SNHLY and CDR2 is FYNNEI in the germline V gene. This CDR3 region has 15 residues. The trim removed 1 base at V and 7 bases at J, leaving 7 bases unmatched. Here the CDR3 DNA reads TGTGCCAGCAGTGAAGGTAGGGACAGGGTGGTTGAAGCTTTCTTT. Translation gives CASSEGRDRVVEAFF.

The chain couples TRBV30 to TRBJ1-1; D uncertain. CDR3 length: 11 residues. V was trimmed by 2 bases and J by 3 bases, leaving 4 bases between them. The germline gives CDR1 GTSNPN, CDR2 SVGIG (reference sequence). The CDR3 nucleotides read TGTGCCTGGAGTCAGGACACTGAAGCTTTCTTT. This sequence encodes CAWSQDTEAFF.

This clone was recorded many times. The chain recombines TRBV6-5 with TRBJ1-1, with a possible D match to TRBD1 (6 bases). V was clipped by 5 bases and J by 3 bases, with 10 bases between them. Looked up from germline, CDR1 is MNHEY and CDR2 is SVGAGI. The CDR3 extends over 13 amino acids. The CDR3 coding sequence is TGTGCCAGCAGTACGAGGACAGACACTGAAGCTTTCTTT. It yields the protein CASSTRTDTEAFF.

The chain is built from TRBV25-1 and TRBJ1-2; the D gene is possibly TRBD1 (6 bases). The CDR3 covers 14 residues. Trimming took off 7 bases at V and 4 bases at J, with 16 bases between the two ends. Germline CDR1 MGHDK, CDR2 SYGVNS. The chain's CDR3 is CASKGDKVGYGYTF. The CDR3 bases are TGTGCCAGCAAAGGGGACAAAGTTGGCTATGGCTACACCTTC.

The CDR3 DNA follows: TGTGCCAGCAGTTCCGTGACAGGGGTCCAAGAGACCCAGTACTTC. It yields the protein CASSSVTGVQETQYF. This chain uses TRBV6-5 with TRBJ2-5, with 8 bases aligning to TRBD1. Looked up from germline, CDR1 is MNHEY and CDR2 is SVGAGI. The CDR3 has 15 amino acids. J was trimmed by 1 base and V by 4 bases; bases with no gene match: 5.

CDR3 loop: CASSISMDSNQPQHF. The DNA of the CDR3 is TGTGCCAGTAGTATATCCATGGACTCAAATCAGCCCCAGCATTTT. The chain combines TRBV19 with TRBJ1-5; no clear D gene. CDR1 and CDR2 from the germline V gene are LNHDA and SQIVND (reference sequence). CDR3 length: 15 residues. Trimming took off 2 bases at V and 4 bases at J, with 12 bases between the two ends.

The rearrangement uses TRBV7-2 and TRBJ1-6; D is uncertain. Trimming took off 5 bases at V and 4 bases at J, with 3 bases between the two ends. CDR3 length: 12 residues. Germline V lookup: CDR1 SGHTA, CDR2 FQGNSA. The CDR3 here is CASSPYNSPLHF. CDR3 DNA: TGTGCCAGCAGCCCTTATAATTCACCCCTCCACTTT.

The chain links TRBV20-1 to TRBJ2-5; D unclear. V was cut by 0 bases and J by 7 bases, with 6 bases left in between. Per the germline V gene, CDR1 is DFQATT and CDR2 is SNEGSKA (reference sequence). CDR3 length: 11 residues. This CDR3 reads CSARDRGTQYF. The CDR3 region has the DNA TGCAGTGCTAGAGATCGCGGGACCCAGTACTTC.

This chain links TRBV5-4 with TRBJ1-5; no reliable D call. The V end was cut by 0 bases, the J end by 1 base, with 5 bases between. Germline V gene lookup returns CDR1 SGHNT and CDR2 YYREEE (reference sequence). The CDR3 extends over 14 amino acids. In DNA, the CDR3 is TGTGCCAGCAGCTTGGACAGAAGCAATCAGCCCCAGCATTTT. Its protein product is CASSLDRSNQPQHF.